This T cell receptor (beta chain) was sequenced during a study of shared clonotypes between healthy human individuals. As to this clone: Its specificity is not known.

The length of the CDR3 is 14 residues. Germline loops: CDR1 MRHNA, CDR2 SNTAGT. With 6 bases removed from V and 5 bases from J, the gap between germline ends came to 11 bases. Study-wide results and caveats: Genetic and exposure-history diversity was limited by the small donor number. Among non-shared clonotypes, generation probabilities were lower than among those shared by all four donors.

Profiled with immunoSEQ multiplex PCR; TCRdb holds only in-frame clones, not every one. Among some 2,500,000 clones listed, under 95% were seen once. Into CD45RA+ naive and CD45RA-negative memory subsets, the CD4+ cells were split. The sequence derives from a man aged 18 to 35 in good health. Some clones in this sample may be carry-over from other donors' samples. V and J are TRBV6-4 and TRBJ1-6; D is ambiguous. Sequences were obtained from naive CD4+ T cells from PBMCs. Described subset: CD45RA+ positively selected. Here the CDR3 reads CASSQTGDNSPLHF. Here the CDR3 DNA reads TGTGCCAGCAGCCAGACCGGAGATAATTCACCCCTCCACTTT.